The 2 T cell receptor beta chains reported below all come from one sample, sequenced in a study of metastatic and nonmetastatic thyroid tumors. TCRdb called clones again from the PCR reads with MiXCR. The data contain about 16,000 clones, 20% to 30% of them singletons. No treatment had been given to any patient before thyroid surgery. The sequenced sample was adjacent normal tissue. These TCRs come from a female donor with papillary thyroid cancer or a benign thyroid nodule (not recorded which). Some clones in this sample may be carry-over from other donors' samples.

This clone appeared a single time. The chain couples TRBV13 to TRBJ2-1; D is possibly TRBD2 (7 bases). The CDR3 covers 17 residues. Germline values: CDR1 PRHDT, CDR2 FYEKMQ (reference sequence). CDR3 sequence (DNA): TGTTGCAGCACCCACTGGGTAGGCTGGACTAGGGGGAATGAGCAGTTCTTC. Translating it yields CCSTHWVGWTRGNEQFF.

By sample fraction, this clone is large. The chain recombines TRBV6-5 with TRBJ2-3; D remains unclear. Germline CDR1 and CDR2: MNHEY and SVGAGI. The CDR3 runs 18 residues. The V end was cut by 5 bases, the J end by 0 bases, with 21 bases between. CDR3 DNA sequence: TGTGCCAGCAGTCGCGCTTGGAGCCCCACGGCTAGCACAGATACGCAGTATTTT. Protein sequence: CASSRAWSPTASTDTQYF.